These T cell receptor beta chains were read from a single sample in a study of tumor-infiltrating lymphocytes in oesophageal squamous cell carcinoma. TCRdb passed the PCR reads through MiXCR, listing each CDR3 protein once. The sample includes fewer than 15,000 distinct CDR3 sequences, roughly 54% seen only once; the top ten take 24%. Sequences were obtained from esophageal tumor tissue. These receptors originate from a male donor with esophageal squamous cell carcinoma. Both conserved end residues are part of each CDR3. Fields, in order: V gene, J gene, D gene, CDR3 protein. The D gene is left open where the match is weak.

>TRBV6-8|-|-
CASSYSYRVHYGYTF
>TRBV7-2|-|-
CASNSPGAGSYEQYF
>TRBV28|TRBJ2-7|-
CASIGREAAADEQYF
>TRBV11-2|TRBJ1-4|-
CASSLNPTQGTNEKLFF
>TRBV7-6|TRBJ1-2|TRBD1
CASSLWDRASYGYTF
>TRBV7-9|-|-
CASSSLRYEQYF
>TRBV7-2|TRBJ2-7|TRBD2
CASSSLAGYEQYF
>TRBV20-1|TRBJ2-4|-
CSARGGAKNIQYF
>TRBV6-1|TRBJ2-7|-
CASRDDSGWEQYF
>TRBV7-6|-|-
CASSWAGGGIQYF
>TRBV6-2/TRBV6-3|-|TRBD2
CASSELLSAGGSYEQYF
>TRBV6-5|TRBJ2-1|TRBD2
CASRLTSGGYNEQFF
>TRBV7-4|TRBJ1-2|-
CASSLVGDYGYTF
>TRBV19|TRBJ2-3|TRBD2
CASSPGTTSTDTQYF
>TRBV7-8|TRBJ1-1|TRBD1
CASSLLRQGANTEAFF
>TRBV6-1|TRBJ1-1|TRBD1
CASRLWTGQENTEAFF
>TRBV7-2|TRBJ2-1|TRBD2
CASSLPRVVGGNEQFF
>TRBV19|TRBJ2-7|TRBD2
CASSPLAGLSYEQYF